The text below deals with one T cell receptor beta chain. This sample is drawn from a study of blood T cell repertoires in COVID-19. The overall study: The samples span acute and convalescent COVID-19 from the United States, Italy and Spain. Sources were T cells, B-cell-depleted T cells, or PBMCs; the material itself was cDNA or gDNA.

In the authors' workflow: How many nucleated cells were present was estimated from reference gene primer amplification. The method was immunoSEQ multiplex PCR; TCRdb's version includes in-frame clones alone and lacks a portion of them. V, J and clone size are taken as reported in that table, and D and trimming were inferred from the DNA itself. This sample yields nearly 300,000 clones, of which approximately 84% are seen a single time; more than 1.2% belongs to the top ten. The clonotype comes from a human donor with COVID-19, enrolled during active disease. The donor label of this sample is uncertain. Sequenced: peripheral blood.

This chain's CDR3 is CASSYGFRGPGTEAFF. CDR3 nucleotides: TGTGCCAGCAGTTACGGGTTCAGGGGGCCGGGCACTGAAGCTTTCTTT. J is TRBJ1-1 and V is TRBV6-5; 8 bases line up with TRBD1. Germline CDR1 reads MNHEY; CDR2 reads SVGAGI. CDR3 length: 16 residues. V gave up 2 bases and J gave up 4 bases; unmatched junction bases: 9.